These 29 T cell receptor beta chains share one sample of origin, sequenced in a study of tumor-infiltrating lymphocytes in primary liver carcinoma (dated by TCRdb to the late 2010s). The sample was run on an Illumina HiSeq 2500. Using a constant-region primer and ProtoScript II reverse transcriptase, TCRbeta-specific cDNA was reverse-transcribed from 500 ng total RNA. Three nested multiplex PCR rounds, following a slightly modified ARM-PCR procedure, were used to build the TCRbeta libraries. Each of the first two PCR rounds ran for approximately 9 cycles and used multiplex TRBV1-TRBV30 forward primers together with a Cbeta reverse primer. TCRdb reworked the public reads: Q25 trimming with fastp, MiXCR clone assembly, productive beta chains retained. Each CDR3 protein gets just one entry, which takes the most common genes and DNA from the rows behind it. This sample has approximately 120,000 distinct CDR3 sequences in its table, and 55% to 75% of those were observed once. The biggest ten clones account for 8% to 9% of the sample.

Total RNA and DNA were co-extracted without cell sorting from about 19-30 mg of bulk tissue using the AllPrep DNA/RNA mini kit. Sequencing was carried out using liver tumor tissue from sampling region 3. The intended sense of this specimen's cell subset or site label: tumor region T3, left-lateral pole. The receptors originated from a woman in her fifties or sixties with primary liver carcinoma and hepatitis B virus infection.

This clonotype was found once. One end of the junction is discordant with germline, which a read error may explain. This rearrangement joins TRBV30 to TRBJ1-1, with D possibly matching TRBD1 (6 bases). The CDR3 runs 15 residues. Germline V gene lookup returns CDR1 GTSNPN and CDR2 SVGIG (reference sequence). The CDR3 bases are TGTGCCTGGATGGGACGGGGGGCCGTGAACAGTGAAGCTTTCTTT. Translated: CAWMGRGAVNSEAFF.

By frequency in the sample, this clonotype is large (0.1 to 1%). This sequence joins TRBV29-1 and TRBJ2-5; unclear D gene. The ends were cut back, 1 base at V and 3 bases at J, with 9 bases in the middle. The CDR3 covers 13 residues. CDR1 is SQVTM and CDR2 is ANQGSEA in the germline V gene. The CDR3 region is CSVEGSAKETQYF. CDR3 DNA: TGCAGCGTTGAAGGGTCTGCAAAAGAGACCCAGTACTTC.

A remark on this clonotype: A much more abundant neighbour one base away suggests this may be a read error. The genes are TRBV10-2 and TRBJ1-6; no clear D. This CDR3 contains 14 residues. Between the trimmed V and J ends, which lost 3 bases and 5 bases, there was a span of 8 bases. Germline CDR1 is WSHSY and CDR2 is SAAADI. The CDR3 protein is CASSDVGDNSPLHF. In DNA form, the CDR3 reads TGCGCCAGCAGTGACGTGGGTGATAATTCACCCCTCCACTTT.

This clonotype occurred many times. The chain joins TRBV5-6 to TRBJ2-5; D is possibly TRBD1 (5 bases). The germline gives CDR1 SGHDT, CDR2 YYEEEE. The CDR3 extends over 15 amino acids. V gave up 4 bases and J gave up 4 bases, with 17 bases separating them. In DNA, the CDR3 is TGTGCCAGCAGCCCCCTACGCAGGGCGGTAGAGACCCAGTACTTC. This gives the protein CASSPLRRAVETQYF.

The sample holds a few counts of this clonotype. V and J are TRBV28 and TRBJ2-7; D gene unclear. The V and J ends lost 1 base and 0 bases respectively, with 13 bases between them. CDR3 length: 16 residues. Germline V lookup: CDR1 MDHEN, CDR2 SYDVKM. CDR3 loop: CASSLSGGVSSYEQYF. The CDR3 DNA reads TGTGCCAGCAGTTTATCCGGCGGAGTTAGCTCCTACGAGCAGTACTTC.

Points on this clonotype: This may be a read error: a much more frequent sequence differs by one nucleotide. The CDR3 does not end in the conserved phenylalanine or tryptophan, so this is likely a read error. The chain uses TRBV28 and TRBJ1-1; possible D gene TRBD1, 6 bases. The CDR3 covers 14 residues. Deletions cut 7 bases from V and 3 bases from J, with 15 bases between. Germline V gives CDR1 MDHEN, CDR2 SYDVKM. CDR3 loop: CASTWGGRDTEAFL. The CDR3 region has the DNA TGTGCCAGCACCTGGGGGGGGCGCGACACTGAAGCTTTCTTA.

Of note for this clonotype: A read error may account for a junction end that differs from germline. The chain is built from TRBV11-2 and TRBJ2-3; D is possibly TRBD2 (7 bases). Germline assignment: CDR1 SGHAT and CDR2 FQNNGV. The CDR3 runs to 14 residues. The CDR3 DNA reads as TGTGCCAGTAGCCTACGACGGGGGGCGAATACGCCGTATTTT. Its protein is CASSLRRGANTPYF.

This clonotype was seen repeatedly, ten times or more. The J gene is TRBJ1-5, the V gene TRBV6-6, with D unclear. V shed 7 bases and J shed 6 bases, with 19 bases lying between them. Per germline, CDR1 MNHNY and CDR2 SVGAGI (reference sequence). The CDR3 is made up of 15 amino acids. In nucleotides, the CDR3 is TGTGCCAGCACCACACGAGGTAATGGGGTTCAGCCCCAGCATTTT. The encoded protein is CASTTRGNGVQPQHF.

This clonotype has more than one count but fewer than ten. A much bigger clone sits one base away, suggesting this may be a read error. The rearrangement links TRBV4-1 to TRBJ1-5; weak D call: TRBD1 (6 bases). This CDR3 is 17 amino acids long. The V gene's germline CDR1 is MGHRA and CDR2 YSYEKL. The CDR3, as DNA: TGCGCCAGCAGCCAAGAAGGGGGACATCGGGTCCGTCAGCCCCCGCATTTT. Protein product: CASSQEGGHRVRQPPHF.

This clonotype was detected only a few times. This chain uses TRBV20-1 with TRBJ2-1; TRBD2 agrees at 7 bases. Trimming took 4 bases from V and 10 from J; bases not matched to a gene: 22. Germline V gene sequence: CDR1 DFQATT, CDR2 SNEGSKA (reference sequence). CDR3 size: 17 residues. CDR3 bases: TGCAGTGCTATGTCTGGCCAGCGGGGTTTCCACAATGGAGAGCAGTTCTTC. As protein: CSAMSGQRGFHNGEQFF.

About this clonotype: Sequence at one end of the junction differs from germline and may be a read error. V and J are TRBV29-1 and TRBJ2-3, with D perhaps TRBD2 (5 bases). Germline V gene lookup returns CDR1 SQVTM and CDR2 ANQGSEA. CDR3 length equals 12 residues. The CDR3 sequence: CSVGRSTVTQCF. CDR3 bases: TGTAGCGTTGGAAGGAGCACAGTTACGCAGTGTTTT.

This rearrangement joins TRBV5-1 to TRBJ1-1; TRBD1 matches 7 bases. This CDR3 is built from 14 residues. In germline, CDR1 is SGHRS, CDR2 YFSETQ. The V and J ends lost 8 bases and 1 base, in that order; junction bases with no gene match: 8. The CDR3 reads CASGLGQTNTEAFF. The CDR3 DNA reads TGCGCCAGTGGCTTGGGACAGACGAACACTGAAGCTTTCTTT.

The CDR3, as DNA: TGTGCCAGTAGTACGGACGGATTGTACCAAGAGACCCAGTACTTC. It codes for CASSTDGLYQETQYF. The chain uses TRBV19 and TRBJ2-5; no firm D call. The germline V and J ends were trimmed by 4 bases and 0 bases, with 12 bases remaining between them. The CDR3 consists of 15 residues. Germline CDR1 reads LNHDA; CDR2 reads SQIVND (reference sequence).

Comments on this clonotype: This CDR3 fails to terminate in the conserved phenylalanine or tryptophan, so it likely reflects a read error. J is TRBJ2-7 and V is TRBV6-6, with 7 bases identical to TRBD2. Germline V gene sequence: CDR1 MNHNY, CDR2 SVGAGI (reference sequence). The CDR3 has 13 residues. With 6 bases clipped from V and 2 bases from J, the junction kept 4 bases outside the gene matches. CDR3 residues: CASRGGSAYEQYS. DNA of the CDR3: TGTGCCAGCAGGGGGGGGTCAGCCTACGAGCAGTACTCC.

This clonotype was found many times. The CDR3 region has the DNA TGTGCCAGCAGCTACCCCGGACAGAAAGCTAACTATGGCTACACCTTC. Its translation is CASSYPGQKANYGYTF. The chain is built from TRBV6-6 and TRBJ1-2, with D possibly being TRBD1 (6 bases). CDR1 MNHNY and CDR2 SVGAGI come from the germline V gene (reference sequence). Trimming pared 6 bases from V and 0 bases from J, leaving 17 bases between. CDR3 length: 16 amino acids.

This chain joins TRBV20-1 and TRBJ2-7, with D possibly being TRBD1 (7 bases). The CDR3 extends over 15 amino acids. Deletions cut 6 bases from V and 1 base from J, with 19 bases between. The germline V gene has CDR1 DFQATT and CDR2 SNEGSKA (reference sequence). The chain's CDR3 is CSAPKGAGLSYEQYF. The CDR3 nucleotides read TGCAGTGCCCCAAAGGGGGCGGGGCTATCCTACGAGCAGTACTTC.

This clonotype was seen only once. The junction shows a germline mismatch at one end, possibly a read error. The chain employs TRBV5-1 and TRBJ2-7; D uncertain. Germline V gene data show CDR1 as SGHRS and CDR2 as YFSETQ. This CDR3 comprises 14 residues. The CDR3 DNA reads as TGCGCCTGCAGTCTTCAGTCCCGTGTCTACGAGCAGTACTTC. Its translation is CACSLQSRVYEQYF.

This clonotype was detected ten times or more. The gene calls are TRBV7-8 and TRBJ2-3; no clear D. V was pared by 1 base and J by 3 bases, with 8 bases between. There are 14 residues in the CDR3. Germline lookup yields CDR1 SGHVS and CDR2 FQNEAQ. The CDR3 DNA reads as TGTGCCAGCAGCTTAGGCTCTGGAACAGATACGCAGTATTTT. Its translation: CASSLGSGTDTQYF.

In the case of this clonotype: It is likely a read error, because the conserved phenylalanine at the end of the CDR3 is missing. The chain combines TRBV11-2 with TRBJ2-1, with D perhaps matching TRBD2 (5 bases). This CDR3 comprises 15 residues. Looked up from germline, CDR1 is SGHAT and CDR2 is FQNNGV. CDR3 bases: TGTGCCAGCAGTTTAGCATCACCGTCCACGGGGGAGCAGTTCCTC. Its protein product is CASSLASPSTGEQFL.

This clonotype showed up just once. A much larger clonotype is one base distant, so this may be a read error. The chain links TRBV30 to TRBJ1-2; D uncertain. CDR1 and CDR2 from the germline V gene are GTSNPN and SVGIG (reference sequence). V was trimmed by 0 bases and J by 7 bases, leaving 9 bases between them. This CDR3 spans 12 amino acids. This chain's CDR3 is CAWSVARGGYTF. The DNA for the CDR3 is TGTGCCTGGAGTGTAGCACGGGGTGGCTACACCTTC. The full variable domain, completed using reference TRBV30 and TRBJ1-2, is SQTIHQWPATLVQPVGSPLSLECTVEGTSNPNLYWYRQAAGRGLQLLFYSVGIGQISSEVPQNLSASRPQDRQFILSSKKLLLSDSGFYLCAWSVARGGYTFGSGTRLTVV.

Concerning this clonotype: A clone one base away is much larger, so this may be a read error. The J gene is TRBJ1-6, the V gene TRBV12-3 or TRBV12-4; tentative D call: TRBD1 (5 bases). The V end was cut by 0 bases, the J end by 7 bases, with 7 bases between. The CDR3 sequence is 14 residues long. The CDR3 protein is CASSLAWGNSPLHF. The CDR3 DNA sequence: TGTGCCAGCAGTTTAGCGTGGGGGAATTCACCCCTCCACTTT.

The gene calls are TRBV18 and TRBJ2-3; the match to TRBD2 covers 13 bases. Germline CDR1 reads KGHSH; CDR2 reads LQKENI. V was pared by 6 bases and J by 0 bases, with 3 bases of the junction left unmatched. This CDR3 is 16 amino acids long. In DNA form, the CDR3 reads TGTGCCAGCTCGCCGGGACTAGCGGGGAGCACAGATACGCAGTATTTT. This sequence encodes CASSPGLAGSTDTQYF.

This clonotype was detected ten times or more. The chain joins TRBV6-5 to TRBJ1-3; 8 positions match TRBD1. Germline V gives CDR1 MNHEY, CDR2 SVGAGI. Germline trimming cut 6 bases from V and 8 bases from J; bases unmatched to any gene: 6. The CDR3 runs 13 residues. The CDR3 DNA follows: TGTGCCAGCAGGAGGACAGGGTTAGACACCATATATTTT. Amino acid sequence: CASRRTGLDTIYF.

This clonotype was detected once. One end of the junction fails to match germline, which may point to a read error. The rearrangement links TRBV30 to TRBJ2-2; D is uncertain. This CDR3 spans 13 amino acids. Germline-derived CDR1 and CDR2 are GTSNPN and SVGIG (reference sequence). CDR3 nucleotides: TGTGCCTGTAGTGTAGGCTGGGGCGGGGAGCTGTTTTTT. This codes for CACSVGWGGELFF. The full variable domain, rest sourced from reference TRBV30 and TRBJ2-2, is SQTIHQWPATLVQPVGSPLSLECTVEGTSNPNLYWYRQAAGRGLQLLFYSVGIGQISSEVPQNLSASRPQDRQFILSSKKLLLSDSGFYLCACSVGWGGELFFGEGSRLTVL.

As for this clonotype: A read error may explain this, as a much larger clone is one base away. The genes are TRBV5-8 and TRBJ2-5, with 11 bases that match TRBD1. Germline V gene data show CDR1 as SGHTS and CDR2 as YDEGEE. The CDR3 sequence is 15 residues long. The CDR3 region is CASSFRTGGVEIQYF. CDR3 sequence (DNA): TGTGCCAGCAGCTTCCGGACAGGGGGCGTGGAGATCCAGTACTTC.

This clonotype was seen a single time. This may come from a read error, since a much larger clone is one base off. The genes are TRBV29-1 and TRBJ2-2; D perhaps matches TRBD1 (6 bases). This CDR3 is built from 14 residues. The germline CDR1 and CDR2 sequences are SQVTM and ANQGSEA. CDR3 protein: CSVTGLVNNGELFF. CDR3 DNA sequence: TGCAGCGTCACAGGGTTGGTGAACAACGGGGAGCTGTTTTTT.

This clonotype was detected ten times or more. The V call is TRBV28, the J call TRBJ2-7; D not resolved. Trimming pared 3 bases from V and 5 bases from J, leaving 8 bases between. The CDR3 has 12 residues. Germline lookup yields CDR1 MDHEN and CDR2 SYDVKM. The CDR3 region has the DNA TGTGCCAGCAGTTTCACCCGCCACGAGCAGTACTTC. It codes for CASSFTRHEQYF.

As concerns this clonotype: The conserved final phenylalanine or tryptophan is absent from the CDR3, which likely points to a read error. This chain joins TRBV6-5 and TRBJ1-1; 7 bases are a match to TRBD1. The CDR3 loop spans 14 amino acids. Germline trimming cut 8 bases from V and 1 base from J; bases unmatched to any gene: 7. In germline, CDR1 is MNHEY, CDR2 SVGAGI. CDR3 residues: CASGTGTANTEAFI. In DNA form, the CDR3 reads TGTGCCAGCGGCACCGGGACAGCGAACACTGAAGCTTTCATT.

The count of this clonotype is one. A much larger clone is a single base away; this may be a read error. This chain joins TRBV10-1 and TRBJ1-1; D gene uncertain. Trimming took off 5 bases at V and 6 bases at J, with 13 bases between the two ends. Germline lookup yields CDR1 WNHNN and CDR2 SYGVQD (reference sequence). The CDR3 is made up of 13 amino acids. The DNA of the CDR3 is TGCGCCAGCAGTCCTCAAGTGAGCGCTGAAGCTTTCTTT. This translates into CASSPQVSAEAFF.